The rows below give T cell receptor beta chains drawn from one sample of a study of cytomegalovirus exposure and HLA in healthy donors. Produced via immunoSEQ multiplex PCR; TCRdb's table is partial and in-frame only. The sample has some 82,000 clones; the top ten hold around 1.1%. Sequences were obtained from PBMCs. All receptors derive from a woman aged 25 to 39 in good health and CMV-seronegative. CDR3s include the opening cysteine and the closing phenylalanine or tryptophan. A D gene is named only where the DNA matches it firmly.

CDR3 length,D gene,V gene,J gene,CDR3 DNA,CDR3 protein
15,.,TRBV10-2,TRBJ1-1,TGCGCCAGCAGGGACAGTCCCCCCTACGAAACTGAAGCTTTCTTT,CASRDSPPYETEAFF
15,.,TRBV5-6,TRBJ1-1,TGTGCCAGCAGTTTTCAATCGGGCAGGAGGTCTGAAGCTTTCTTT,CASSFQSGRRSEAFF
16,.,TRBV5-1,TRBJ2-3,TGCGCCAGCAGCCCTGGACTTACCACTAGCACAGATACGCAGTATTTT,CASSPGLTTSTDTQYF
14,.,TRBV19,TRBJ1-2,TGTGCCAGTAGCCGACAGAAATCCGGATATGGCTACACCTTC,CASSRQKSGYGYTF
16,.,TRBV5-5,TRBJ2-2,TGTGCCAGCAGCTTAGAGGGTTCGATTATGGGCGGGGAGCTGTTTTTT,CASSLEGSIMGGELFF
15,TRBD1,TRBV27,TRBJ1-5,TGTGCCAGCAGTTTCTCAGGGGGCGCCAGCCAGCCCCAGCATTTT,CASSFSGGASQPQHF
19,TRBD1,TRBV30,TRBJ2-3,TGTGCCTGGAATAGGGGGCAAGGGACATTTTCAACTAGCACAGATACGCAGTATTTT,CAWNRGQGTFSTSTDTQYF
14,.,TRBV30,TRBJ2-7,TGTGCCTGGTCCCAATCTACAGCGGTTTACGAGCAGTACTTC,CAWSQSTAVYEQYF
16,TRBD2,TRBV30,TRBJ2-1,TGTGCCTGGAGTGTACGGGGGGGCCGTTTTTACAATGAGCAGTTCTTC,CAWSVRGGRFYNEQFF
17,TRBD1,TRBV19,TRBJ1-2,TGTGCCAGTAGAAAACCCTTGGACCCGGGACAGAACGGAGGCTACACCTTC,CASRKPLDPGQNGGYTF
14,.,TRBV19,TRBJ1-1,TGTGCCAGTAGTCACAATGGGGCAAACACTGAAGCTTTCTTT,CASSHNGANTEAFF
15,.,TRBV6-1,TRBJ1-2,TGTGCCAGCAGTGAAAGGGGGAGTTCCTCCTATGGCTACACCTTC,CASSERGSSSYGYTF
16,TRBD2,TRBV29-1,TRBJ2-7,TGCAGCGTAACCGGGACTAGCGGAACAAGCTCCTACGAGCAGTACTTC,CSVTGTSGTSSYEQYF
15,TRBD2,TRBV6-1,TRBJ2-7,TGTGCCAGCAGTGAACTAGCGGGGGGCGCCTACGAGCAGTACTTC,CASSELAGGAYEQYF
12,.,TRBV29-1,TRBJ2-5,TGCAGCGTTGAGGCGGATAAAGAGACCCAGTACTTC,CSVEADKETQYF
16,.,TRBV6-6,TRBJ1-1,TGTGCCAGCTCTAACAAAAGGCAGGGAGGGGACACTGAAGCTTTCTTT,CASSNKRQGGDTEAFF
15,.,TRBV28,TRBJ2-7,TGTGCCAGCAGCCCCTTTGCAGGCTTCTCCTACGAGCAGTACTTC,CASSPFAGFSYEQYF
14,.,TRBV5-1,TRBJ1-1,TGCGCCAGCAGGAAACAGGGCCAGAACACTGAAGCTTTCTTT,CASRKQGQNTEAFF
16,TRBD1,TRBV7-9,TRBJ2-3,TGTGCCAGCAGCGTCCGCCGGGACAGAAAACTTTATACGCAGTATTTT,CASSVRRDRKLYTQYF
15,.,TRBV5-6,TRBJ1-1,TGTGCCAGCAGCTCGCCACACGTCGCGAACACTGAAGCTTTCTTT,CASSSPHVANTEAFF
15,TRBD2,TRBV4-2,TRBJ2-3,TGTGCCAGCAGCCAGAGGGGACTAGCGGGGGGAACGCAGTATTTT,CASSQRGLAGGTQYF
14,.,TRBV28,TRBJ2-5,TGTGCCAGCAGTTTAGGGCAGGGGCGGGAGACCCAGTACTTC,CASSLGQGRETQYF
12,.,TRBV5-1,TRBJ1-1,TGCGCCAGCAGCTCCCGGGGGGGAGAAGCTTTCTTT,CASSSRGGEAFF
14,TRBD1,TRBV10-3,TRBJ2-1,TGTGCCTCCGAAGACAGGGGGGGATCCAATGAGCAGTTCTTC,CASEDRGGSNEQFF
16,.,TRBV30,TRBJ1-5,TGTGCCTGGAGCGCAGGGAACCCCGTGGGCAATCAGCCCCAGCATTTT,CAWSAGNPVGNQPQHF
15,.,TRBV2,TRBJ1-2,TGTGCCAGCAAATCCCAGGGGACGGCTATCTTGGGCTACACCTTC,CASKSQGTAILGYTF
13,.,TRBV19,TRBJ1-1,TGTGCCAGTAGTATCGGGGGTATCACTGAAGCTTTCTTT,CASSIGGITEAFF
15,.,TRBV6-6,TRBJ2-3,TGTGCCAGCAGTTACTCGGGACACCCCTCAGATACGCAGTATTTT,CASSYSGHPSDTQYF
14,.,TRBV19,TRBJ1-1,TGTGCCAGTAGAAAAGATGGCTTCAACACTGAAGCTTTCTTT,CASRKDGFNTEAFF
13,TRBD1,TRBV6-5,TRBJ1-2,TGTGCCAGCAGCCTTTCGGGGACAGATGGCTACACCTTC,CASSLSGTDGYTF
14,.,TRBV7-9,TRBJ1-5,TGTGCCAGCAGCTCCACCGGGACACGTCAGCCCCAGCATTTT,CASSSTGTRQPQHF
13,TRBD1,TRBV11-2,TRBJ1-2,TGTGCCAGCAGCTTTGGAGGGGGCGAGGGCTACACCTTC,CASSFGGGEGYTF
14,.,TRBV29-1,TRBJ2-3,TGCAGCGTTGTGTGGAAGGGGCGCACAGATACGCAGTATTTT,CSVVWKGRTDTQYF
15,TRBD2,TRBV5-1,TRBJ2-1,TGCGCCAGCAGCCGTGGACTAGCGTACGACAATGAGCAGTTCTTC,CASSRGLAYDNEQFF
14,.,TRBV5-1,TRBJ2-5,TGCGCCAGCAGCTTGGGGTCGACAGAAGAGACCCAGTACTTC,CASSLGSTEETQYF
12,TRBD2,TRBV19,TRBJ2-5,TGTGCCAGTCGACTAGCGGGAGAGACCCAGTACTTC,CASRLAGETQYF
15,.,TRBV5-1,TRBJ2-1,TGCGCCAGCAGCTTCGGTCTTTTGAGGGCGGATGAGCAGTTCTTC,CASSFGLLRADEQFF
12,.,TRBV11-2,TRBJ2-1,TGTGCCAGCAGCTCGCAGGGAAATGAGCAGTTCTTC,CASSSQGNEQFF
16,TRBD1,TRBV6-6,TRBJ1-1,TGTGCCAGCAGGGGCGGGACAGGGCTGAAAGACACTGAAGCTTTCTTT,CASRGGTGLKDTEAFF
16,.,TRBV5-1,TRBJ2-2,TGCGCCAGCAGCTTCTTGGAGGGCCTAGGGACCGGGGAGCTGTTTTTT,CASSFLEGLGTGELFF
14,.,TRBV5-1,TRBJ2-2,TGCGCCAGCAGCAAGGACACGATCACCGGGGAGCTGTTTTTT,CASSKDTITGELFF
17,TRBD2,TRBV6-1,TRBJ2-2,TGTGCCAGCAGTGCGGAGAGGTGGGGGGGAAACACCGGGGAGCTGTTTTTT,CASSAERWGGNTGELFF
15,TRBD1,TRBV6-1,TRBJ2-2,TGTGCCAGCAGTAATCGGGACAGGCTGGGGGGGGAGCTGTTTTTT,CASSNRDRLGGELFF
16,TRBD1,TRBV7-6,TRBJ2-3,TGTGCCAGCAGCTTAGCGCAGGGGGCTGGCACAGATACGCAGTATTTT,CASSLAQGAGTDTQYF
13,.,TRBV5-8,TRBJ1-6,TGTGCCAGCAGCTTGAGCCGGGAGTCACCCCTCCACTTT,CASSLSRESPLHF
19,TRBD2,TRBV18,TRBJ2-1,TGTGCCAGCTCACCACCGGCCAGCGGGAGGGATGCACGGTACAATGAGCAGTTCTTC,CASSPPASGRDARYNEQFF
15,.,TRBV14,TRBJ1-1,TGTGCCAGCAGCCAAGTGCAGGGCTTAAACACTGAAGCTTTCTTT,CASSQVQGLNTEAFF